In this sample, the clone carrying this T cell receptor (beta chain) turned up a few times. Produced via immunoSEQ multiplex PCR; TCRdb's table is partial and in-frame only. The top ten clones hold 3.5% to 5.5% of a sample with 95,000 to 150,000 clones, over 65% of them seen once. These data come from a study of blood T cell repertoires in COVID-19. CDR3 length: 14 amino acids. The germline V gene encodes CDR1 ENHRY and CDR2 SYGVKD. Trimming cost V 3 bases and J 0 bases, with 6 bases left between them. The specimen sequenced was peripheral blood. This clonotype was obtained from a woman aged 70-85 years with acute or convalescent COVID-19. The rearrangement joins TRBV10-3 to TRBJ1-5; no clear D. The CDR3 is CAISEESSNQPQHF. The CDR3 DNA sequence: TGTGCCATCAGTGAAGAGAGTAGCAATCAGCCCCAGCATTTT.